These T cell receptor beta chains were read from a single sample in a study of lymphopenia after photon versus proton radiotherapy. TCRdb's copy holds only in-frame clones and misses some; the assay was immunoSEQ multiplex PCR. The table includes approximately 30,000 clones, about 93% detected once. The material sequenced was peripheral blood, taken from a patient treated with photon-based radiotherapy. These TCRs come from a woman aged 45-65 years with cholangiocarcinoma. The CDR3 runs from the conserved cysteine through the conserved F or W. Each record gives: J gene, V gene, clone size, D gene, CDR3 DNA, CDR3 protein. A D gene is named only where the DNA matches it firmly. Size values are once, few and many counts, or a class for expanded clones, and some rows have none.

j_call: TRBJ1-1; v_call: TRBV15; clone_size: .; d_call: .; cdr3_nt: TGTGCCACCAGCAAAGCCGGGACGAAGAACACTGAAGCTTTCTTT; cdr3_aa: CATSKAGTKNTEAFF
j_call: TRBJ1-2; v_call: TRBV4-3; clone_size: .; d_call: TRBD1; cdr3_nt: TGCGCCAGCAGCCCAGGACAGGGGGCGCCTTATGGCTACACCTTC; cdr3_aa: CASSPGQGAPYGYTF
j_call: TRBJ2-1; v_call: TRBV4-3; clone_size: .; d_call: TRBD2; cdr3_nt: TGCGCCAGCAGCCCAGGCTTTGGGGGGGGCTACAATGAGCAGTTCTTC; cdr3_aa: CASSPGFGGGYNEQFF
j_call: TRBJ2-3; v_call: TRBV19; clone_size: once; d_call: TRBD2; cdr3_nt: TGTGCCAGTAGTGGACTAGCGGTGAGCACAGATACGCAGTATTTT; cdr3_aa: CASSGLAVSTDTQYF
j_call: TRBJ2-2; v_call: TRBV9; clone_size: .; d_call: TRBD2; cdr3_nt: TGTGCCAGCAGCCCCCGGACTAGCGGTTCCTCGAACACCGGGGAGCTGTTTTTT; cdr3_aa: CASSPRTSGSSNTGELFF
j_call: TRBJ1-3; v_call: TRBV19; clone_size: .; d_call: TRBD1; cdr3_nt: TGTGCCAGCAAAGAGACAGGGATAAGTGGAAACACCATATATTTT; cdr3_aa: CASKETGISGNTIYF
j_call: TRBJ1-1; v_call: TRBV27; clone_size: .; d_call: .; cdr3_nt: TGTGCCAGCAGTTTAATGGAGGGGGGAGGCACTGAAGCTTTCTTT; cdr3_aa: CASSLMEGGGTEAFF
j_call: TRBJ1-4; v_call: TRBV7-6; clone_size: .; d_call: TRBD1; cdr3_nt: TGTGCCAGCAGCCGCTGGATGGCGGGGACAGGGGATGAAAAACTGTTTTTT; cdr3_aa: CASSRWMAGTGDEKLFF
j_call: TRBJ1-2; v_call: TRBV4-1; clone_size: once; d_call: .; cdr3_nt: TGCGCCAGCAGCCAAGAGAAGGGCGTCCCCCTCTATGGCTACACCTTC; cdr3_aa: CASSQEKGVPLYGYTF
j_call: TRBJ1-1; v_call: TRBV18; clone_size: .; d_call: .; cdr3_nt: TGTGCCAGCTCTCTCAAAGTAACAGGAGACACTGAAGCTTTCTTT; cdr3_aa: CASSLKVTGDTEAFF
j_call: TRBJ2-3; v_call: TRBV29-1; clone_size: .; d_call: .; cdr3_nt: TGCAGGCTAGCACTGGGACTGTCGTATGATACGCAGTATTTT; cdr3_aa: CRLALGLSYDTQYF
j_call: TRBJ1-6; v_call: TRBV13; clone_size: .; d_call: .; cdr3_nt: TGTGCCAGCAGCTTACGGCAGACCCTGGGGGGTAATTCACCCCTCCACTTT; cdr3_aa: CASSLRQTLGGNSPLHF
j_call: TRBJ2-2; v_call: TRBV7-2; clone_size: .; d_call: .; cdr3_nt: TGTGCCAGCAGCGTTCGGGGGACCGGGGAGCTGTTTTTT; cdr3_aa: CASSVRGTGELFF
j_call: TRBJ2-3; v_call: TRBV15; clone_size: .; d_call: TRBD1; cdr3_nt: TGTGCCACCAAGGACAGGGCCACAGATACGCAGTATTTT; cdr3_aa: CATKDRATDTQYF
j_call: TRBJ2-6; v_call: TRBV4-3; clone_size: .; d_call: .; cdr3_nt: TGCGCCAGCAGCCCCCTAGCGGGGGCCAACGTCCTGACTTTC; cdr3_aa: CASSPLAGANVLTF
j_call: TRBJ2-1; v_call: TRBV9; clone_size: .; d_call: .; cdr3_nt: TGTGCCAGCAGCGCCTCGGGGGGCCTAGGTAGAAATGAGCAGTTCTTC; cdr3_aa: CASSASGGLGRNEQFF
j_call: TRBJ1-4; v_call: TRBV10-1; clone_size: .; d_call: .; cdr3_nt: TGCGCCAGCACCAGAAAGAAGGGATACAATGAAAAACTGTTTTTT; cdr3_aa: CASTRKKGYNEKLFF
j_call: TRBJ1-2; v_call: TRBV11-2; clone_size: .; d_call: TRBD1; cdr3_nt: TGTGCCAGCAGCCCAGATGACAGGGGAGGCGGCTACACCTTC; cdr3_aa: CASSPDDRGGGYTF
j_call: TRBJ2-7; v_call: TRBV5-1; clone_size: once; d_call: TRBD2; cdr3_nt: TGCGCCAGCAGCCCTAGCGGCTCCTACGAGCAGTACTTC; cdr3_aa: CASSPSGSYEQYF
j_call: TRBJ1-1; v_call: TRBV5-6; clone_size: .; d_call: .; cdr3_nt: TGTGCCAGCAGGAACCAGGTTACCCGCGACGCTTTCTTT; cdr3_aa: CASRNQVTRDAFF
j_call: TRBJ1-2; v_call: TRBV30; clone_size: .; d_call: .; cdr3_nt: TGTGCCTGGAGTGGTGGAGGGAACTATGGCTACACCTTC; cdr3_aa: CAWSGGGNYGYTF
j_call: TRBJ1-1; v_call: TRBV11-2; clone_size: .; d_call: .; cdr3_nt: TGTGCCAGCAGCTTTGCACGGTCGGGCACTGAAGCTTTCTTT; cdr3_aa: CASSFARSGTEAFF
j_call: TRBJ1-2; v_call: TRBV7-2; clone_size: .; d_call: .; cdr3_nt: TGTGCCAGCAGCTTAGGACCCAACGACGGAGCTTATGGCTACACCTTC; cdr3_aa: CASSLGPNDGAYGYTF
j_call: TRBJ2-7; v_call: TRBV6-6; clone_size: .; d_call: TRBD2; cdr3_nt: TGTGCCAGCGCGACTAGCGGTTACGAGCAGTACTTC; cdr3_aa: CASATSGYEQYF
j_call: TRBJ1-3; v_call: TRBV2; clone_size: .; d_call: .; cdr3_nt: TGTGCCAGTCGTGGCAGGACCTCCTCTGGAAACACCATATATTTT; cdr3_aa: CASRGRTSSGNTIYF
j_call: TRBJ1-1; v_call: TRBV18; clone_size: .; d_call: .; cdr3_nt: TGTGCCAGCTCACCGGGAGTGAACACTGAAGCTTTCTTT; cdr3_aa: CASSPGVNTEAFF
j_call: TRBJ2-7; v_call: TRBV5-1; clone_size: .; d_call: TRBD1; cdr3_nt: TGCGCCAGCAGCGTGGGACAGCTCGAGCAGTACTTC; cdr3_aa: CASSVGQLEQYF
j_call: TRBJ1-2; v_call: TRBV18; clone_size: .; d_call: .; cdr3_nt: TGTGCCAGCTCACCAGGCTACTCCGACTATGGCTACACCTTC; cdr3_aa: CASSPGYSDYGYTF
j_call: TRBJ2-7; v_call: TRBV7-8; clone_size: .; d_call: TRBD2; cdr3_nt: TGTGCCAGCAGCTACCGGCTAGCGGGGGATTACGAGCAGTACTTC; cdr3_aa: CASSYRLAGDYEQYF
j_call: TRBJ1-3; v_call: TRBV4-3; clone_size: .; d_call: .; cdr3_nt: TGCGCCAGCAGCCAACTACCACAGGGATTGACTGGAAACACCATATATTTT; cdr3_aa: CASSQLPQGLTGNTIYF
j_call: TRBJ1-2; v_call: TRBV2; clone_size: .; d_call: .; cdr3_nt: TGTGCCAGCCGACCCAATGGTTACTATGGCTACACCTTC; cdr3_aa: CASRPNGYYGYTF
j_call: TRBJ1-3; v_call: TRBV5-1; clone_size: .; d_call: .; cdr3_nt: TGCGCCAGCGCTGGGACTTCTGGAAACACCATATATTTT; cdr3_aa: CASAGTSGNTIYF
j_call: TRBJ2-2; v_call: TRBV11-2; clone_size: .; d_call: TRBD2; cdr3_nt: TGTGCCAGCAGCCGACTAGCGGGGAGCGGGGAGCTGTTTTTT; cdr3_aa: CASSRLAGSGELFF
j_call: TRBJ2-1; v_call: TRBV19; clone_size: .; d_call: TRBD2; cdr3_nt: TGTGCCAGTAGTATAGCGTCCGGAGCGGGGGCTTACAATGAGCAGTTCTTC; cdr3_aa: CASSIASGAGAYNEQFF
j_call: TRBJ1-2; v_call: TRBV2; clone_size: .; d_call: .; cdr3_nt: TGTGCCAGCAGTGAACAGGGTGATGGCGATTATGGCTACACCTTC; cdr3_aa: CASSEQGDGDYGYTF
j_call: TRBJ1-2; v_call: TRBV12-5; clone_size: .; d_call: .; cdr3_nt: TGTGCTAGTGGTAAGGGGACTGCTCGTCGTTTCTTC; cdr3_aa: CASGKGTARRFF
j_call: TRBJ1-2; v_call: TRBV7-9; clone_size: .; d_call: .; cdr3_nt: TGTGCCAGCAGATATTCTTACTATGGCTACACCTTC; cdr3_aa: CASRYSYYGYTF